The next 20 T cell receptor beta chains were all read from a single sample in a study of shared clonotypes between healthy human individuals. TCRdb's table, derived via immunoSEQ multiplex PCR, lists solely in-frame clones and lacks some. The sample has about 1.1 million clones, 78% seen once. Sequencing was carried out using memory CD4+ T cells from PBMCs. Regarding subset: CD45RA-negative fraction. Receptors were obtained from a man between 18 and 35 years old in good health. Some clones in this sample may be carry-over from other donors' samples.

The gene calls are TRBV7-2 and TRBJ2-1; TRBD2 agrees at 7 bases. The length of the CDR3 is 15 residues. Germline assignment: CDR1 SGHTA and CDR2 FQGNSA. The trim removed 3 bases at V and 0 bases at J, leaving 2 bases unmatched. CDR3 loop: CASSFGGSSYNEQFF. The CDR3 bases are TGTGCCAGCAGCTTCGGCGGGAGCTCCTACAATGAGCAGTTCTTC.

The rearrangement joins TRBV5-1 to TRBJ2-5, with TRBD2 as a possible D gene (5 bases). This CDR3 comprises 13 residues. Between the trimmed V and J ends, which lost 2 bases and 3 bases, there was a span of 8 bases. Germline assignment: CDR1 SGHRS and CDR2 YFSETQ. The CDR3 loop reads CASSFYGEETQYF. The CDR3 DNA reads TGCGCCAGCAGCTTCTACGGGGAAGAGACCCAGTACTTC.

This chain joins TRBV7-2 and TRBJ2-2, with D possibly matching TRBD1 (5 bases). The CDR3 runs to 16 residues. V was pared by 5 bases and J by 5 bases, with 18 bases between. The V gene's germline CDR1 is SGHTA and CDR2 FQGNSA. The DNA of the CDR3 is TGTGCCAGCAGCCCCAGAAGGACAAGAGATACCGGGGAGCTGTTTTTT. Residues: CASSPRRTRDTGELFF.

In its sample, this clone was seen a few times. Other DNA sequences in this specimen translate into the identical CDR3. This CDR3 is CASSSGLAEETQYF. Here the CDR3 DNA reads TGCGCCAGCAGCTCGGGACTAGCAGAAGAGACCCAGTACTTC. The chain carries TRBV5-1 and TRBJ2-5; 9 bases are shared with TRBD2. The V gene's germline CDR1 is SGHRS and CDR2 YFSETQ. This CDR3 comprises 14 residues. Unmatched junction bases numbered 3, after V lost 3 bases and J lost 3 bases.

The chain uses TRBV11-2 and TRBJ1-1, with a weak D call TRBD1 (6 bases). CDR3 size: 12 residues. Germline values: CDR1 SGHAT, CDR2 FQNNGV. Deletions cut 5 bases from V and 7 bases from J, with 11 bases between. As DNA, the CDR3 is TGTGCCAGCAGCCCCAGGGACATTGAAGCTTTCTTT. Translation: CASSPRDIEAFF. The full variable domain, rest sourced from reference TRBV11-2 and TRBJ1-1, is EAGVAQSPRYKIIEKRQSVAFWCNPISGHATLYWYQQILGQGPKLLIQFQNNGVVDDSQLPKDRFSAERLKGVDSTLKIQPAKLEDSAVYLCASSPRDIEAFFGQGTRLTVV.

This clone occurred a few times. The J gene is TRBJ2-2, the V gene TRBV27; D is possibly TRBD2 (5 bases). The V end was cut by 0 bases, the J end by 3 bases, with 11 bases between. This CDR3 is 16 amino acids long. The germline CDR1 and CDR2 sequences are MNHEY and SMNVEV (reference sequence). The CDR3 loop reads CASSLSRGGDTGELFF. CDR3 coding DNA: TGTGCCAGCAGTTTATCCCGAGGAGGAGACACCGGGGAGCTGTTTTTT.

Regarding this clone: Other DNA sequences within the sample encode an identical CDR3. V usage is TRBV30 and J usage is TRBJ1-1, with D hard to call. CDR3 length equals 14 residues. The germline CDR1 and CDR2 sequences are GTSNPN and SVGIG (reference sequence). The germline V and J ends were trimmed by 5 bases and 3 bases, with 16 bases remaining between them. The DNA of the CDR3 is TGTGCCTGGTCCATCGGTAGTGGTTACACTGAAGCTTTCTTT. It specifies CAWSIGSGYTEAFF.

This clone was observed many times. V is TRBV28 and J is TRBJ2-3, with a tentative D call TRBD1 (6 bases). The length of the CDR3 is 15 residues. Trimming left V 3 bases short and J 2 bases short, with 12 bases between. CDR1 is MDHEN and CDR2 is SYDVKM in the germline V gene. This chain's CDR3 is CASSFLRGFTDTQYF. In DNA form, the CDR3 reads TGTGCCAGCAGTTTCCTCAGGGGATTCACAGATACGCAGTATTTT.

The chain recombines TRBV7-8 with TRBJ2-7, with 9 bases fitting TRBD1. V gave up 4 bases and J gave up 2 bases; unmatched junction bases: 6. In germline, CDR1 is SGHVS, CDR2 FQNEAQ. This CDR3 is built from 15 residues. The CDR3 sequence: CASSYGGQGPYEQYF. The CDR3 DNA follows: TGTGCCAGCAGCTATGGGGGACAGGGACCCTACGAGCAGTACTTC.

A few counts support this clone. Written as DNA, the CDR3 is TGTGCCAGCAGCCCTACTTCGAGCAATCAGCCCCAGCATTTT. It yields the protein CASSPTSSNQPQHF. This chain links TRBV7-9 with TRBJ1-5; D call uncertain. Per the germline V gene, CDR1 is SEHNR and CDR2 is FQNEAQ (reference sequence). The CDR3 covers 14 residues. V gave up 5 bases and J gave up 1 base, with 9 bases separating them.

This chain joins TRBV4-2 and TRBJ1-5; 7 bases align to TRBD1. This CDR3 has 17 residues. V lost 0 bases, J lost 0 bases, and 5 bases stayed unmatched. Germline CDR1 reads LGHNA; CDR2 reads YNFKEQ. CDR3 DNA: TGTGCCAGCAGCCAAGAGAGGGGGCCCTATAGCAATCAGCCCCAGCATTTT. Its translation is CASSQERGPYSNQPQHF.

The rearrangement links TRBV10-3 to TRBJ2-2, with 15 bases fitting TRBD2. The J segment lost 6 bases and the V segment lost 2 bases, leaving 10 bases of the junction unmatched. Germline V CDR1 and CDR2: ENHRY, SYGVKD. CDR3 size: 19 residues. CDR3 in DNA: TGTGCCATCAGTGAGCCCAGGACTAGCGGGAGGGCCGTTGCCGGGGAGCTGTTTTTT. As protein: CAISEPRTSGRAVAGELFF.

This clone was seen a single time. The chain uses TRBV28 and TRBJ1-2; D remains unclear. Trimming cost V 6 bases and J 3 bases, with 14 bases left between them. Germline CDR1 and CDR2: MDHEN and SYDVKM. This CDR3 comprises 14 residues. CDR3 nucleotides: TGTGCCAGCAGCCGGGGTGCGGGCTACTATGGCTACACCTTC. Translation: CASSRGAGYYGYTF.

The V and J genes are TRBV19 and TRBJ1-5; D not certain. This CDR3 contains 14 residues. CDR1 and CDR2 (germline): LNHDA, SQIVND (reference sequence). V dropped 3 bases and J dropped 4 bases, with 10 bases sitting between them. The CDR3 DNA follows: TGTGCCAGTAGTATCTATTCGGTTAATCAGCCCCAGCATTTT. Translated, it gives CASSIYSVNQPQHF.

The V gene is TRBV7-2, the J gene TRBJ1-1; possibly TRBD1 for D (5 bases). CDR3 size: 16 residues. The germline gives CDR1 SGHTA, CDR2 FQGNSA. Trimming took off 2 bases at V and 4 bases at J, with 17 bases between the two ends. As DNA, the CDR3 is TGTGCCAGCAGCTTAAGGCAGGGAGGTCTGAGCACTGAAGCTTTCTTT. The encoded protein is CASSLRQGGLSTEAFF.

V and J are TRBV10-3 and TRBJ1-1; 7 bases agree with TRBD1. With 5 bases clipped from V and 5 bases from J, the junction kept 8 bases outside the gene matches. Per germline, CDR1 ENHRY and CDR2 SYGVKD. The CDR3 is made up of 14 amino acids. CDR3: CAISKDRDRTEAFF. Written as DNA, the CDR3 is TGTGCCATCAGTAAAGACAGGGACCGAACTGAAGCTTTCTTT.

CDR3 in DNA: TGTGCCAGCAGCGCTAGACTAGCGGGAGAGATCAGGGCCGGGGAGCTGTTTTTT. Translating gives CASSARLAGEIRAGELFF. This chain connects TRBV9 to TRBJ2-2; TRBD2 agrees at 12 bases. Trimming cost V 3 bases and J 6 bases; bases outside gene matches: 12. This CDR3 comprises 18 residues. Germline V gene lookup returns CDR1 SGDLS and CDR2 YYNGEE.

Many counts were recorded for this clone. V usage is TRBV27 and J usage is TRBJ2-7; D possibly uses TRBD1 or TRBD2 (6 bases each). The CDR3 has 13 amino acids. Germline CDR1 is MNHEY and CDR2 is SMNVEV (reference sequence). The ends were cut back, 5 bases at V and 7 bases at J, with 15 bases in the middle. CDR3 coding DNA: TGTGCCAGCAGTGACCTTGGGGGGCGAGAGCAGTACTTC. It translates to CASSDLGGREQYF.

CDR3 residues: CASSSTEGTPLHF. CDR3 bases: TGTGCCAGCAGCTCAACAGAGGGTACACCCCTCCACTTT. The chain is built from TRBV7-2 and TRBJ1-6, with unresolved D. Per the germline V gene, CDR1 is SGHTA and CDR2 is FQGNSA. The CDR3 is made up of 13 amino acids. Trimming left V 4 bases short and J 11 bases short, with 12 bases between.

CDR3 region: CASSVQVGNTIYF. CDR3 bases: TGTGCCAGTAGTGTACAGGTCGGAAACACCATATATTTT. The rearrangement joins TRBV19 to TRBJ1-3, with a tentative D call TRBD1 (5 bases). CDR1 is LNHDA and CDR2 is SQIVND in the germline V gene (reference sequence). V was shortened by 5 bases and J by 4 bases, with 9 bases between the two germline ends. The CDR3 sequence is 13 residues long.